This TCR beta chain was sequenced during a study of cytomegalovirus exposure and HLA in healthy donors. 13 Jbeta primers and 60 Vbeta primers were used for the PCR. Clones were sequenced by immunoSEQ multiplex PCR, and TCRdb holds only the in-frame ones, with some missing. Among 130,000 or so clones listed, approximately 79% were seen once. A few counts support this clone. The CDR3 is 11 amino acids. Deletions cut 6 bases from V and 7 bases from J, with 7 bases between. The germline gives CDR1 LGHNT, CDR2 FRNRAP. The sequenced sample consisted of PBMCs. The chain is built from TRBV12-5 and TRBJ2-1; TRBD2 is a possible D gene (5 bases). The TCR comes from a man aged 45-60 years in good health and CMV-seropositive. CDR3: CASGRTNEQFF. CDR3 sequence (DNA): TGTGCTAGTGGAAGGACTAATGAGCAGTTCTTC.